The rows below give T cell receptor beta chains drawn from one sample of a study of blood T cells in healthy people across ages. In TCRdb, the 5' RACE reads were re-called with MiXCR into one record per CDR3 protein. Among 1,500,000 or so distinct CDR3 sequences listed, almost 60% were seen once. Sequencing was done on a sample of blood. The receptors were sampled from a young man in good health. CDR3s include the opening cysteine and the closing phenylalanine or tryptophan. The order of the fields is D gene, CDR3 length, clone size, V gene, J gene, CDR3 protein, CDR3 DNA. D genes are given only for firm matches. The listing skips clone size in some rows; elsewhere it reads once, few, many or a size class.

>.|14|few|TRBV6-6|TRBJ2-5
CASSSRVVGETQYF
TGTGCCAGCAGTTCTAGGGTTGTAGGAGAGACCCAGTACTTC
>.|15|.|TRBV5-5|TRBJ2-7
CASSAESGLSYEQYF
TGTGCCAGCAGCGCGGAGTCGGGGCTAAGCTACGAGCAGTACTTC
>TRBD2|14|.|TRBV20-1|TRBJ2-2
CSARDYENTGELFF
TGCAGTGCACGGGACTACGAAAACACCGGGGAGCTGTTTTTT
>.|13|.|TRBV5-5|TRBJ2-7
CASRKLDSNEQYF
TGTGCCAGCAGGAAACTGGACAGTAACGAGCAGTACTTC
>TRBD2|16|.|TRBV4-1|TRBJ2-7
CASSQEGPSGGFEQYF
TGCGCCAGCAGCCAAGAGGGCCCTAGCGGGGGGTTCGAGCAGTACTTC
>TRBD2|16|few|TRBV18|TRBJ2-1
CASSPGLAGTYNEQFF
TGTGCCAGCTCCCCGGGACTAGCGGGGACTTACAATGAGCAGTTCTTC
>TRBD1|14|.|TRBV20-1|TRBJ2-7
CSASPGTASYEQYF
TGCAGTGCTAGCCCCGGGACAGCTTCCTACGAGCAGTACTTC
>TRBD2|14|.|TRBV6-2/TRBV6-3|TRBJ2-1
CASTGGRLYNEQSF
TGTGCCAGCACGGGAGGCAGGCTCTACAATGAGCAGTCCTTC
>.|13|.|TRBV2|TRBJ1-2
CASSEARADGYTF
TGTGCCAGTAGCGAGGCCCGGGCGGATGGCTACACCTTC
>TRBD2|15|.|TRBV7-2|TRBJ2-5
CASSLSRGGKETQYF
TGTGCCAGCAGCTTATCGCGGGGGGGCAAGGAGACCCAGTACTTC
>.|19|.|TRBV27|TRBJ2-6
CASSPPQGVGSSGANVLTF
TGCGCCAGCAGCCCCCCCCAGGGTGTTGGATCCTCTGGGGCCAACGTCCTGACTTTC
>TRBD2|15|few|TRBV20-1|TRBJ2-1
CSTSGTSGVYNEQFF
TGCAGTACTTCCGGGACTAGCGGGGTGTACAATGAGCAGTTCTTC
>.|15|.|TRBV18|TRBJ2-1
CASSPTTGESNEQFF
TGTGCCAGCTCACCAACTACCGGGGAGTCCAATGAGCAGTTCTTC
>.|13|.|TRBV15|TRBJ2-1
CATSRGLAAEQFF
TGTGCCACCAGCAGAGGGCTAGCCGCTGAGCAGTTCTTC
>.|13|many|TRBV29-1|TRBJ2-1
CSVDSQVWNEQFF
TGCAGCGTTGACTCACAGGTGTGGAATGAGCAGTTCTTC
>TRBD2|16|.|TRBV27|TRBJ2-1
CASSLLQGGGRNEQFF
TGTGCCAGCAGTCTCCTCCAAGGCGGGGGGAGAAATGAGCAGTTCTTC
>TRBD1|16|.|TRBV6-2/TRBV6-3|TRBJ1-4
CARSYSGTGNNEKLFF
TGTGCCCGCAGTTACTCCGGGACAGGGAATAATGAAAAACTGTTTTTT
>.|15|.|TRBV7-2|TRBJ1-5
CASSLVHSRDEPQHF
TGTGCCAGCAGCTTAGTCCACAGTCGGGACGAGCCCCAGCATTTT
>.|14|once|TRBV7-2|TRBJ1-2
CASSFGPTGYGYTF
TGTGCCAGCAGCTTTGGGCCGACGGGCTATGGCTACACCTTC
>.|15|.|TRBV27|TRBJ2-1
CASSADWGGLGEQFF
TGTGCCAGCAGTGCGGACTGGGGGGGCCTTGGTGAGCAGTTCTTC
>.|17|.|TRBV25-1|TRBJ2-2
CASSSSVGGPNTGELFF
TGTGCCAGCAGTTCCTCGGTTGGGGGGCCGAACACCGGGGAGCTGTTTTTT
>.|14|.|TRBV7-9|TRBJ2-4
CASSVRQSENIQYF
TGTGCCAGCAGCGTGAGACAGTCCGAAAACATTCAGTACTTC
>.|13|.|TRBV19|TRBJ2-7
CASSPGDTYGQYF
TGTGCCAGTAGCCCCGGGGACACCTACGGGCAGTACTTC
>.|15|.|TRBV4-1|TRBJ2-7
CASSQGEDSTYEQYF
TGCGCCAGCAGCCAGGGGGAGGACAGTACCTACGAGCAGTACTTC
>.|13|.|TRBV7-2|TRBJ2-7
CASSLEVGSSIGF
TGTGCCAGCAGCTTAGAAGTCGGGAGCAGCATCGGCTTC
>.|17|.|TRBV20-1|TRBJ2-3
CSAGRRVATSGTDTQYF
TGCAGTGCTGGCCGTCGGGTAGCGACCAGCGGTACAGATACGCAGTATTTT
>TRBD1|16|.|TRBV6-2/TRBV6-3|TRBJ2-5
CASSYDRGMVRETQYF
TGTGCCAGCAGCTACGACAGGGGAATGGTGCGAGAGACCCAGTACTTC
>TRBD1|12|.|TRBV20-1|TRBJ1-3
CSAGTAGNTIYF
TGCAGTGCAGGGACAGCTGGAAACACCATATATTTT
>.|14|.|TRBV4-3|TRBJ1-2
CASSQDHDDYGYTF
TGCGCCAGCAGCCAAGATCATGACGACTATGGCTACACCTTC
>.|15|.|TRBV4-2|TRBJ2-5
CASSKHRDGKETQYF
TGTGCCAGCAGCAAACACCGGGACGGGAAAGAGACCCAGTACTTC
>.|13|.|TRBV29-1|TRBJ2-2
CSVDRKNTGELFF
TGCAGCGTTGATCGGAAAAACACCGGGGAGCTGTTTTTT
>.|15|.|TRBV4-3|TRBJ2-2
CASSQEVFGPGELFF
TGCGCCAGCAGCCAAGAGGTGTTTGGGCCCGGGGAGCTGTTTTTT
>.|14|.|TRBV29-1|TRBJ2-7
CSVGGWGIPNEQYF
TGCAGCGTTGGAGGGTGGGGGATTCCCAACGAGCAGTACTTC
>.|15|few|TRBV14|TRBJ2-3
CASSQGDTSTDTQYF
TGTGCCAGCAGCCAAGGGGACACTAGCACAGATACGCAGTATTTT
>.|15|few|TRBV11-3|TRBJ2-7
CASSHSTLQDYEQYF
TGTGCCAGCAGCCATAGTACCCTACAGGACTACGAGCAGTACTTC
>.|15|.|TRBV29-1|TRBJ2-7
CSVEDTLGGSYEQYF
TGCAGCGTTGAAGATACTTTGGGCGGATCCTACGAGCAGTACTTC
>.|17|.|TRBV4-1|TRBJ2-2
CASSQGRRIQGAGELFF
TGCGCCAGCAGCCAGGGCCGCCGGATACAAGGGGCCGGGGAGCTGTTTTTT
>.|14|.|TRBV4-1|TRBJ1-5
CASSQEHSNQPQHF
TGCGCCAGCAGCCAAGAGCATAGCAATCAGCCCCAGCATTTT
>.|15|.|TRBV28|TRBJ1-3
CASSSWTLSGNTIYF
TGCGCCAGCAGTTCATGGACACTCTCTGGAAACACCATATATTTT
>.|14|few|TRBV5-1|TRBJ2-1
CASSLEAGNNEQFF
TGCGCCAGCAGCTTGGAGGCCGGCAACAATGAGCAGTTCTTC
>.|14|few|TRBV11-2|TRBJ2-7
CASSYMAGPNEQYF
TGTGCCAGCAGCTACATGGCAGGGCCCAACGAGCAGTACTTC
>.|12|.|TRBV5-1|TRBJ2-1
CASTLMEGGKFF
TGCGCCAGCACCCTGATGGAGGGTGGTAAGTTCTTC
>TRBD2|16|.|TRBV2|TRBJ2-3
CASSGGRGGVTDTQYF
TGTGCCAGCAGTGGGGGACGGGGGGGAGTCACAGATACGCAGTATTTT
>.|18|.|TRBV6-2/TRBV6-3|TRBJ1-1
CASSYPHRHSHRNTEAFF
TGTGCCAGCAGTTACCCTCATCGGCACAGCCACAGGAACACTGAAGCTTTCTTT
>.|14|.|TRBV5-4|TRBJ1-6
CASSLDLDNSPLHF
TGTGCCAGCAGCTTGGATCTAGATAATTCACCCCTCCACTTT
>TRBD1|14|few|TRBV13|TRBJ2-2
CASNGQVNTGELFF
TGTGCCAGCAACGGACAGGTGAACACCGGGGAGCTGTTTTTT
>TRBD1|14|.|TRBV7-9|TRBJ1-2
CASEGTGGPYGYTF
TGTGCCAGCGAAGGGACAGGGGGCCCTTATGGCTACACCTTC
>.|12|few|TRBV20-1|TRBJ1-2
CSARVPNYGYTF
TGCAGTGCTAGAGTGCCCAACTATGGCTACACCTTC
>.|15|.|TRBV4-3|TRBJ2-7
CASSQKTGTHYEQYF
TGCGCCAGCAGCCAAAAAACCGGGACTCACTACGAGCAGTACTTC
>.|15|few|TRBV2|TRBJ2-4
CASRNRELAKNIQYF
TGTGCCAGCAGAAACAGGGAACTAGCCAAAAACATTCAGTACTTC
>.|11|.|TRBV20-1|TRBJ2-7
CSASSRDEQYF
TGCAGTGCTAGTTCGAGGGACGAGCAGTACTTC